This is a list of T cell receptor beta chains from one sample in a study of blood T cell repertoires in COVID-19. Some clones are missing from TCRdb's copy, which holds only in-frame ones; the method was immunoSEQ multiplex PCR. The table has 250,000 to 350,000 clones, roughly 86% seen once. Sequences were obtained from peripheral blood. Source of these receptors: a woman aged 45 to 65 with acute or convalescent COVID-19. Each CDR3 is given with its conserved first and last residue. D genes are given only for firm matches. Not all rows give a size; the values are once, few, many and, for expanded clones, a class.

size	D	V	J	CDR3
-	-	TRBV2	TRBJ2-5	CASRGPQETQYF
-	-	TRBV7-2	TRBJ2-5	CASSLAEGETQYF
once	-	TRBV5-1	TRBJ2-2	CASSPEWGLGTGELFF
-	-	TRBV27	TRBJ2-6	CASSPWRAGANVLTF
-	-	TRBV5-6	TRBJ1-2	CASSLEYRQTHGYTF
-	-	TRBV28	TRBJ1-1	CASSLSRVNTEAFF
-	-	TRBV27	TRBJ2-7	CASGSQLRKQYF
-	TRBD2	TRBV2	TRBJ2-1	CASKQETSGSLEQFF
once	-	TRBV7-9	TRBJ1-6	CASSPTGGVKDGLALHF
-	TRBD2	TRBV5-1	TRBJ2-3	CASKPPGGGDTQYF
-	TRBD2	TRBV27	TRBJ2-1	CASSLWLAGHNEQFF
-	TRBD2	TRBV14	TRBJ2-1	CASSQSLAGDQQFF
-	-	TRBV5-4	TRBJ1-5	CASSFGGGSNQPQHF
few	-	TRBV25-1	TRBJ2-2	CASSVQGQSYTGELFF
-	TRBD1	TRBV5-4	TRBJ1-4	CASSATGTGEAFNEKLFF
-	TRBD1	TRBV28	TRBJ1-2	CARKGTGGNYGYTF
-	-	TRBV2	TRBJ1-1	CASTSGKGRAFF
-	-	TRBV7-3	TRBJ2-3	CASSLFGGETDTQYF
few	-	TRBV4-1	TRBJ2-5	CASSQTRTVYQETQYF
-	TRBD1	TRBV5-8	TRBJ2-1	CASRPRDSLRVNEQFF
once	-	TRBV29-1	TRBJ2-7	CSVRRTATYEQYF
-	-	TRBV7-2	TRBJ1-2	CASSLAEGGGDYGYTF
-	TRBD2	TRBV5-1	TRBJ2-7	CASSFAGEGYEQYF
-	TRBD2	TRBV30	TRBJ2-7	CAWRAQRLAVSYEQYF
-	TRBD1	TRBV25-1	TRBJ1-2	CASSEFTGASNYGYTF
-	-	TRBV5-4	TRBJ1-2	CASSFKNREGGYTF
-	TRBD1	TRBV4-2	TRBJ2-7	CASSQALTGQDYEQYF
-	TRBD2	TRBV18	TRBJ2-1	CASSDGRVGFSYNEQFF
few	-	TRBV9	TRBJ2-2	CASSGLATYTGELFF
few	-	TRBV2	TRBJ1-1	CASSDRGTEAFF
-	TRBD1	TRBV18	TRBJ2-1	CASSPPRDRAVDEQFF
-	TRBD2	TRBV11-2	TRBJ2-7	CASSLASGRREQYF
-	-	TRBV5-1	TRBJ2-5	CASSSRQSRQETQYF
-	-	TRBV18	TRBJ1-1	CASSPPVSTEAAFF
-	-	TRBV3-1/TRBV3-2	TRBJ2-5	CASSSGVEGETQYF
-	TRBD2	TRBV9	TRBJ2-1	CASSRTSGSYNEQFF
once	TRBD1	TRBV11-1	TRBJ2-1	CASSLGQGAYEQFF
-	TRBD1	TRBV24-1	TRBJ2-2	CATSDPTGANTGELFF
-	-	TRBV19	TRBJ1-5	CASKAGNQPQHF
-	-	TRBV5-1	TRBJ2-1	CASSLGVPQEQFF
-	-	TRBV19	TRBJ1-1	CASSMDRGMSEAFF
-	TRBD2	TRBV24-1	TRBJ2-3	CATSESVAGGPPDTQYF
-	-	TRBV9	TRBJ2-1	CASSPSFFSYNEQFF
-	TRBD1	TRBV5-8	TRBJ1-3	CASSPGQDGNTIYF
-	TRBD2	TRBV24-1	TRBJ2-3	CATSDLSGRGTDTQYF
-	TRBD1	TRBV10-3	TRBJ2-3	CAIGQGGSDTQYF
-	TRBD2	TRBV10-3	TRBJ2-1	CASNLAGGGNEQFF
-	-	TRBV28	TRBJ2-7	CASSFQPRTYEQYF